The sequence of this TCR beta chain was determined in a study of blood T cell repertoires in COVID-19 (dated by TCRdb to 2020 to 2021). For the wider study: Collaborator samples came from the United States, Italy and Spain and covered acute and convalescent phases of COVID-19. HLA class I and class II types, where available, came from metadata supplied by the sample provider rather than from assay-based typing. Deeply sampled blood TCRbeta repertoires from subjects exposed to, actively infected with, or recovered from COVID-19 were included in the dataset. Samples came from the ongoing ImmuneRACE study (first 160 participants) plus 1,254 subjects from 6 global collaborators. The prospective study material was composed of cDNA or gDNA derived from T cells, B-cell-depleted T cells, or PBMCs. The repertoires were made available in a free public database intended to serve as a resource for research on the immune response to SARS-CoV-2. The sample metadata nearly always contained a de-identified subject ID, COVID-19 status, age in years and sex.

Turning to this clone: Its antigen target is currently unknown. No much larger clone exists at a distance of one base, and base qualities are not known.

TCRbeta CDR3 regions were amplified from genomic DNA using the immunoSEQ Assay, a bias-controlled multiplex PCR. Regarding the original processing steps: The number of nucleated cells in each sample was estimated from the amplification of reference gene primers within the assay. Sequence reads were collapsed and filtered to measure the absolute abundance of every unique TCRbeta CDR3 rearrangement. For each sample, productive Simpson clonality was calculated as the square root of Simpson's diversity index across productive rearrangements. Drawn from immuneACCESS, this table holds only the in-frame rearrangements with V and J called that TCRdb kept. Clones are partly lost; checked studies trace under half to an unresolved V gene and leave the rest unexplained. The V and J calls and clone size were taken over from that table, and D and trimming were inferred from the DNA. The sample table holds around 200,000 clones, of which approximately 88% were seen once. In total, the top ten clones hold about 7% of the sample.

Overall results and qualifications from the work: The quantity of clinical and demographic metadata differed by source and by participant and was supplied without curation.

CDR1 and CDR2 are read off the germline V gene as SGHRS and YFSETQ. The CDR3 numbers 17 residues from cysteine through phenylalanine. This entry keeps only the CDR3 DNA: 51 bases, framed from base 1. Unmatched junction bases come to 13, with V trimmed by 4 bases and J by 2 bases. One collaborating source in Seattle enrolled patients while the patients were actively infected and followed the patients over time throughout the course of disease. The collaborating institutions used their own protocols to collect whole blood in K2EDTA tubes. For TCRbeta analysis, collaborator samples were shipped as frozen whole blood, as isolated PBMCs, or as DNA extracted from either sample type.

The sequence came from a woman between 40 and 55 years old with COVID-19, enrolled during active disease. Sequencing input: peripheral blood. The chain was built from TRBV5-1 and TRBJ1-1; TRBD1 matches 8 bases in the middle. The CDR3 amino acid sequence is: CASSQAGTGSPNTEAFF. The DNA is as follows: TGCGCCAGCAGCCAGGCCGGGACAGGTTCCCCTAACACTGAAGCTTTCTTT.